The 24 T cell receptor beta chains listed next were all sequenced from one sample in a study of T-cell memory formation after mild COVID-19. One entry per CDR3 protein results from TCRdb running MiXCR on the 5' RACE reads. The sample has 350,000 to 400,000 distinct CDR3 sequences; more than 20% are singletons. Specimen: PBMCs or a T cell subset sorted from them (not recorded which). The origin of the receptors is an adult woman who had mild COVID-19 (a few samples of this study predate the infection). Cell type and time point are not known.

This clonotype was counted a few times. V and J are TRBV5-5 and TRBJ2-5, with no clear D. This CDR3 contains 14 residues. The germline V and J ends were trimmed by 4 bases and 0 bases, with 10 bases remaining between them. Germline V gives CDR1 SGHKS, CDR2 YYEKEE (reference sequence). In nucleotides, the CDR3 is TGTGCCAGCAGCCCCCGGCCGTACCAAGAGACCCAGTACTTC. Residues: CASSPRPYQETQYF. Complete variable domain (other parts from reference TRBV5-5 and TRBJ2-5): DAGVTQSPTHLIKTRGQQVTLRCSPISGHKSVSWYQQVLGQGPQFIFQYYEKEERGRGNFPDRFSARQFPNYSSELNVNALLLGDSALYLCASSPRPYQETQYFGPGTRLLVL.

This clonotype has only a few counts. The chain combines TRBV5-1 with TRBJ1-5, with D hard to call. The V gene's germline CDR1 is SGHRS and CDR2 YFSETQ. V was clipped by 2 bases and J by 2 bases, with 8 bases between them. There are 14 residues in the CDR3. The CDR3 DNA is TGCGCCAGCAGCTTAATTCCCGGCAATCAGCCCCAGCATTTT. Residues: CASSLIPGNQPQHF. Based on the CDR3 plus reference TRBV5-1 and TRBJ1-5, the full variable domain is KAGVTQTPRYLIKTRGQQVTLSCSPISGHRSVSWYQQTPGQGLQFLFEYFSETQRNKGNFPGRFSGRQFSNSRSEMNVSTLELGDSALYLCASSLIPGNQPQHFGDGTRLSIL.

J is TRBJ2-1 and V is TRBV7-3, with unresolved D. The ends were cut back, 0 bases at V and 4 bases at J, with 4 bases in the middle. The germline V gene has CDR1 SGHTA and CDR2 FQGTGA. The CDR3 loop spans 13 amino acids. DNA for the CDR3: TGTGCCAGCAGCTTAACGGATTACAATGAGCAGTTCTTC. The encoded protein is CASSLTDYNEQFF.

This clonotype was found many times. The chain carries TRBV5-6 and TRBJ2-3, with D unresolved. This CDR3 is built from 15 residues. CDR1 is SGHDT and CDR2 is YYEEEE in the germline V gene. V was clipped by 2 bases and J by 1 base, with 11 bases between them. The CDR3 region is CASSFLGIGTDTQYF. As DNA, the CDR3 is TGTGCCAGCAGCTTCCTTGGCATTGGCACAGATACGCAGTATTTT.

The chain has TRBV12-3 or TRBV12-4 and TRBJ2-7, with D possibly TRBD2 on 6 matching bases. The CDR3 is made up of 12 amino acids. Trimming stripped 5 bases from V and 9 bases from J, with 14 bases between. The DNA of the CDR3 is TGTGCCAGCAGTGGGACCGGGAGTCCGCAGTACTTC. This sequence encodes CASSGTGSPQYF.

This clonotype was recorded a few times. The chain carries TRBV30 and TRBJ1-2, with D hard to call. The CDR3 has 11 residues. Germline lookup yields CDR1 GTSNPN and CDR2 SVGIG (reference sequence). V was shortened by 7 bases and J by 2 bases, with 8 bases between the two germline ends. Here the CDR3 reads CASYGNYGYTF. In nucleotides, the CDR3 is TGTGCCTCGTATGGGAACTATGGCTACACCTTC.

This clonotype was found a few times. The chain recombines TRBV30 with TRBJ2-1, with TRBD2 identical over 8 bases. CDR3 length: 14 residues. Germline CDR1 GTSNPN, CDR2 SVGIG (reference sequence). Trimming at V came to 4 bases and at J to 4 bases, leaving 6 bases not matched to a gene. CDR3 sequence reads: CAWKSGSGYNEQFF. DNA of the CDR3: TGTGCCTGGAAAAGCGGGAGTGGATACAATGAGCAGTTCTTC.

The rearrangement uses TRBV12-3 or TRBV12-4 and TRBJ1-6; 7 nucleotides line up with TRBD1. The length of the CDR3 is 17 residues. V gave up 6 bases and J gave up 10 bases; unmatched junction bases: 18. CDR3 in amino acids: CASSPRGAQGRRSPLHF. CDR3 DNA sequence: TGTGCCAGCAGCCCTAGGGGGGCACAGGGGCGGAGATCACCCCTCCACTTT.

Ten or more counts support this clonotype. The rearrangement uses TRBV20-1 and TRBJ1-5; 8 bases line up with TRBD1. Trimming took 3 bases from V and 3 from J; bases not matched to a gene: 7. This CDR3 contains 15 residues. Per the germline V gene, CDR1 is DFQATT and CDR2 is SNEGSKA (reference sequence). CDR3 DNA sequence: TGCAGTGCTAGGGGGGGGACAGGACTCAATCAGCCCCAGCATTTT. Amino acid sequence: CSARGGTGLNQPQHF.

There are many counts of this clonotype. This rearrangement joins TRBV9 to TRBJ2-1; TRBD2 matches at 8 bases. The germline V gene encodes CDR1 SGDLS and CDR2 YYNGEE. The V and J ends lost 7 bases and 6 bases, in that order; junction bases with no gene match: 18. The CDR3 sequence is 17 residues long. The CDR3 bases are TGTGCCAGCTCCCTCCCCCGGGGCGGGGGGCCAACCAATGAGCAGTTCTTC. Residues: CASSLPRGGGPTNEQFF.

In DNA, the CDR3 is TGTGCCAGCAGCTTAGAGGGGGACAGGGGAGCCTACAATGAGCAGTTCTTC. Its protein product is CASSLEGDRGAYNEQFF. The chain recombines TRBV7-8 with TRBJ2-1; 10 bases agree with TRBD1. Germline CDR1 is SGHVS and CDR2 is FQNEAQ. J lost 2 bases, V lost 1 base, and 5 bases had no gene match. This CDR3 spans 17 amino acids.

V and J are TRBV5-1 and TRBJ2-1; D is perhaps TRBD1 or TRBD2 (5 bases each). This CDR3 has 13 residues. The V gene's germline CDR1 is SGHRS and CDR2 YFSETQ. Deletions cut 4 bases from V and 3 bases from J, with 8 bases between. CDR3 nucleotide sequence: TGCGCCAGCAGCGGGGGAGTCTACAATGAGCAGTTCTTC. Its protein is CASSGGVYNEQFF.

This clonotype appeared a few times. This sequence joins TRBV7-3 and TRBJ1-1; D unclear. The CDR3 runs 13 residues. Germline V gene data show CDR1 as SGHTA and CDR2 as FQGTGA. V was cut by 5 bases and J by 1 base, with 8 bases left in between. The CDR3 region is CASSAQQNTEAFF. The DNA of the CDR3 is TGTGCCAGCAGCGCACAGCAGAACACTGAAGCTTTCTTT.

The V and J genes are TRBV7-2 and TRBJ2-1, with 10 bases that match TRBD2. The germline gives CDR1 SGHTA, CDR2 FQGNSA. J lost 3 bases, V lost 4 bases, and 6 bases had no gene match. The CDR3 runs to 16 residues. The CDR3 DNA sequence: TGTGCCAGCAGCTCCTCCCTAGCGGGAGACTACAATGAGCAGTTCTTC. Translation gives CASSSSLAGDYNEQFF.

The V and J genes are TRBV4-3 and TRBJ2-4, with a weak D call TRBD2 (6 bases). This CDR3 is 14 amino acids long. Germline values: CDR1 LGHNA, CDR2 YSLEER. Trimming removed 1 base at V and 8 bases at J, with 12 bases between. The CDR3 DNA reads as TGCGCCAGCAGCCAAGGGTTGCCGGGAGACATTCAGTACTTC. This translates into CASSQGLPGDIQYF.

In its sample, this clonotype was seen a few times. The rearrangement joins TRBV29-1 to TRBJ1-2; a possible D gene is TRBD1 (5 bases). V dropped 3 bases and J dropped 3 bases, with 11 bases sitting between them. This CDR3 is built from 13 residues. Germline V CDR1 and CDR2: SQVTM, ANQGSEA. CDR3 loop: CSVEGSRDYGYTF. CDR3 DNA: TGCAGCGTTGAGGGAAGCAGGGACTATGGCTACACCTTC.

There are a few counts of this clonotype. The chain employs TRBV2 and TRBJ1-1, with TRBD1 matching over 8 bases. The CDR3 is 14 amino acids. Per germline, CDR1 SNHLY and CDR2 FYNNEI. V was clipped by 7 bases and J by 1 base; unmatched bases: 5. The CDR3 sequence is CASNRQGWNTEAFF. The CDR3 DNA sequence: TGTGCCAGCAATCGACAGGGGTGGAACACTGAAGCTTTCTTT.

This clonotype has just a few counts. The gene calls are TRBV29-1 and TRBJ2-7, with 8 nucleotides matching TRBD2. CDR1 and CDR2 from the germline V gene are SQVTM and ANQGSEA. Unmatched junction bases numbered 12, after V lost 6 bases and J lost 5 bases. The CDR3 sequence is 14 residues long. CDR3 coding DNA: TGCAGCGTCCGAATGTCGGGGGGGCCAGACGAGCAGTACTTC. Protein product: CSVRMSGGPDEQYF.

This clonotype was detected a few times. The V call is TRBV5-1, the J call TRBJ2-1, with D possibly being TRBD2 (7 bases). Trimming took off 7 bases at V and 5 bases at J, with 13 bases between the two ends. This CDR3 contains 13 residues. Germline assignment: CDR1 SGHRS and CDR2 YFSETQ. Here the CDR3 DNA reads TGCGCCAGCGGGGGGGCCGGGGACAATGAGCAGTTCTTC. Amino acid sequence: CASGGAGDNEQFF.

The chain uses TRBV29-1 and TRBJ1-1; unclear D gene. Germline-derived CDR1 and CDR2 are SQVTM and ANQGSEA. This CDR3 has 15 residues. Between the trimmed V and J ends, which lost 4 bases and 1 base, there was a span of 16 bases. CDR3 sequence: CSVVPHLLRNTEAFF. The CDR3 bases are TGCAGCGTTGTGCCTCACCTTCTTAGGAACACTGAAGCTTTCTTT.

The J gene is TRBJ1-5, the V gene TRBV6-4; TRBD1 is a possible D gene (6 bases). The CDR3 is 21 residues long. Germline CDR1 reads MRHNA; CDR2 reads SNTAGT. Between the trimmed V and J ends, which lost 2 bases and 0 bases, there was a span of 26 bases. In nucleotides, the CDR3 is TGTGCCAGCAGTGACCCTCGGACAGAACCTCGAACATCGTATAGCAATCAGCCCCAGCATTTT. Encoded protein: CASSDPRTEPRTSYSNQPQHF.

The chain has TRBV7-6 and TRBJ2-1; D is undetermined. The CDR3 loop spans 13 amino acids. V shed 0 bases and J shed 7 bases, with 7 bases lying between them. The germline CDR1 and CDR2 sequences are SGHVS and FNYEAQ. CDR3 region: CASSLAEQNEQFF. DNA of the CDR3: TGTGCCAGCAGCTTAGCCGAGCAGAATGAGCAGTTCTTC.

This clonotype turned up a few times. The chain recombines TRBV30 with TRBJ2-3, with D uncertain. V dropped 0 bases and J dropped 2 bases, with 18 bases sitting between them. From germline, CDR1 is GTSNPN and CDR2 SVGIG (reference sequence). CDR3 length equals 17 residues. This CDR3 is CAWSVDLTRAYTDTQYF. CDR3 nucleotides: TGTGCCTGGAGTGTAGATCTGACAAGGGCGTACACAGATACGCAGTATTTT.

This clonotype was found a few times. The J gene is TRBJ2-7, the V gene TRBV4-3, with 9 bases lining up with TRBD1. Trimming at V came to 1 base and at J to 2 bases, leaving 6 bases not matched to a gene. The germline CDR1 and CDR2 sequences are LGHNA and YSLEER. This CDR3 contains 16 residues. In DNA, the CDR3 is TGCGCCAGCAGCCAAGCCCCCACAGGGGGCCCCTACGAGCAGTACTTC. Protein: CASSQAPTGGPYEQYF.